Listed below are T cell receptor beta chains from one sample, sequenced in a study of molecular identifiers for immune sequencing clone quantification. TCRdb passed the PCR reads through MiXCR, listing each CDR3 protein once. The sample holds around 300,000 distinct CDR3 sequences, roughly a quarter seen once. Specimen: naive CD8+ T cells from blood, with Jurkat cell RNA spiked in. Receptors were obtained from a human donor in good health. Some libraries in this study had Jurkat cell RNA spiked in. CDR3s include the opening cysteine and the closing phenylalanine or tryptophan. Fields, in order: V gene, D gene, clone size, J gene, CDR3 DNA, CDR3 protein. D genes are given only for firm matches. Some rows mark clone size as missing; the rest say once, few, many or name a class of expanded clone.

v_gene: TRBV6-2/TRBV6-3
d_gene: NA
abundance: NA
j_gene: TRBJ2-7
CDR3nt: TGTGCCAGCAGTCCGACGCAGATGAGCTCCTACGAGCAGTACTTC
CDR3aa: CASSPTQMSSYEQYF

v_gene: TRBV11-2
d_gene: TRBD2
abundance: few
j_gene: TRBJ2-7
CDR3nt: TGTGCCAGCAGCTTATCCAGCGGGGTCAGCTACGAGCAGTACTTC
CDR3aa: CASSLSSGVSYEQYF

v_gene: TRBV24-1
d_gene: TRBD1
abundance: NA
j_gene: TRBJ2-1
CDR3nt: TGTGCCACCAGCATAAGACAGGGCACTGAGCAGTTCTTC
CDR3aa: CATSIRQGTEQFF

v_gene: TRBV7-8
d_gene: TRBD1
abundance: NA
j_gene: TRBJ1-5
CDR3nt: TGTGCCAGCAGCTTAGAATGGGACAGAAGACCCGGTCAGCCCCAGCATTTT
CDR3aa: CASSLEWDRRPGQPQHF

v_gene: TRBV28
d_gene: TRBD1
abundance: many
j_gene: TRBJ1-5
CDR3nt: TGTGCCAGCAGTGACTCCGGGACAGGCGGTCAGCCCCAGCATTTT
CDR3aa: CASSDSGTGGQPQHF

v_gene: TRBV27
d_gene: TRBD1
abundance: NA
j_gene: TRBJ2-7
CDR3nt: TGTGCCAGCAGTTTTGGGACAGGGGACCACGAGCAGTACTTC
CDR3aa: CASSFGTGDHEQYF

v_gene: TRBV12-3/TRBV12-4
d_gene: NA
abundance: many
j_gene: TRBJ1-1
CDR3nt: TGTGCCAGCAGTCAACGGAACACTGAAGCTTTCTTT
CDR3aa: CASSQRNTEAFF

v_gene: TRBV6-6
d_gene: NA
abundance: NA
j_gene: TRBJ1-5
CDR3nt: TGTGCCAGCACTTGGGTGGCAGCTTCGGATCAGCCCCAGCATTTT
CDR3aa: CASTWVAASDQPQHF

v_gene: TRBV5-6
d_gene: NA
abundance: many
j_gene: TRBJ2-3
CDR3nt: TGTGCCAGCAGCTTAGTTCGGGGACGCACAGATACGCAGTATTTT
CDR3aa: CASSLVRGRTDTQYF

v_gene: TRBV28
d_gene: NA
abundance: many
j_gene: TRBJ2-7
CDR3nt: TGTGCCAGCAGTTTATTGGGGAACGACTACGAGCAGTACTTC
CDR3aa: CASSLLGNDYEQYF

v_gene: TRBV4-1
d_gene: TRBD2
abundance: NA
j_gene: TRBJ2-7
CDR3nt: TGCGCCAGCAGCCAAGATCAGGTATGGACTAGCGGGTCCCCACACCGCGAGCAGTACTTC
CDR3aa: CASSQDQVWTSGSPHREQYF

v_gene: TRBV3-1
d_gene: TRBD1
abundance: NA
j_gene: TRBJ1-1
CDR3nt: TGTGCCAGCAGTCAAGAATCGGAATGGGGAGGGGGCGGTATTGAAGCTTTCTTT
CDR3aa: CASSQESEWGGGGIEAFF

v_gene: TRBV27
d_gene: NA
abundance: many
j_gene: TRBJ2-1
CDR3nt: TGTGCCAGCCGATCCGGGACTGCCCAGTTCTTC
CDR3aa: CASRSGTAQFF

v_gene: TRBV4-3
d_gene: NA
abundance: many
j_gene: TRBJ2-2
CDR3nt: TGCGCCAGCAGCCAGGGGCAGAACACCGGGGAGCTGTTTTTT
CDR3aa: CASSQGQNTGELFF

v_gene: TRBV6-6
d_gene: NA
abundance: NA
j_gene: TRBJ1-3
CDR3nt: TGTGCCAGCACCCCAACGGAGGGTTTCTCTGGAAACACCATATATTTT
CDR3aa: CASTPTEGFSGNTIYF

v_gene: TRBV6-2/TRBV6-3
d_gene: NA
abundance: many
j_gene: TRBJ1-2
CDR3nt: TGTGCCAGCAGTTACGCGGGGTCGTCTTATGGCTACACCTTC
CDR3aa: CASSYAGSSYGYTF

v_gene: TRBV2
d_gene: NA
abundance: few
j_gene: TRBJ1-5
CDR3nt: TGTGCCAGCAGTGAAGGGACACTTAGCAATCAGCCCCAGCATTTT
CDR3aa: CASSEGTLSNQPQHF

v_gene: TRBV21-1
d_gene: NA
abundance: NA
j_gene: TRBJ2-5
CDR3nt: TGTGCCAGCAGCAAAACGGCGACGGGGGGCCCCCCAGAGACCCAGTACTTC
CDR3aa: CASSKTATGGPPETQYF

v_gene: TRBV19
d_gene: TRBD1
abundance: NA
j_gene: TRBJ2-7
CDR3nt: TGTGCCAGTGGACAGGGGAACTACGAGCAGTACTTC
CDR3aa: CASGQGNYEQYF

v_gene: TRBV11-2
d_gene: TRBD1
abundance: few
j_gene: TRBJ2-4
CDR3nt: TGTGCCAGCAGCTCCCCGGGACAGGGGGCTTCCAAAAACATTCAGTACTTC
CDR3aa: CASSSPGQGASKNIQYF

v_gene: TRBV28
d_gene: NA
abundance: many
j_gene: TRBJ1-1
CDR3nt: TGTGCCAGCACCCCGTCGGGGACCACTGAAGCTTTCTTT
CDR3aa: CASTPSGTTEAFF

v_gene: TRBV5-1
d_gene: NA
abundance: many
j_gene: TRBJ1-1
CDR3nt: TGCGCCAGCAGCTGGATGGGGGGCCTGAACACTGAAGCTTTCTTT
CDR3aa: CASSWMGGLNTEAFF

v_gene: TRBV24-1
d_gene: TRBD1
abundance: NA
j_gene: TRBJ2-7
CDR3nt: TGTGCCACCAGTGACACAGGGGTCCCCTACGAGCAGTACTTC
CDR3aa: CATSDTGVPYEQYF

v_gene: TRBV11-2
d_gene: NA
abundance: NA
j_gene: TRBJ2-3
CDR3nt: TGTGCCAGCAGCCCCCGGATTAGGAGCACAGATACGCAGTATTTT
CDR3aa: CASSPRIRSTDTQYF

v_gene: TRBV14
d_gene: NA
abundance: many
j_gene: TRBJ1-4
CDR3nt: TGTGCCAGCAGCCATCAATACCGGGGGCCCAGGGGAGAGAATGAAAAACTGTTTTTT
CDR3aa: CASSHQYRGPRGENEKLFF

v_gene: TRBV30
d_gene: TRBD2
abundance: few
j_gene: TRBJ2-5
CDR3nt: TGTGCCTGGAGTGTACGGGCGGGGGGAAAGGAGACCCAGTACTTC
CDR3aa: CAWSVRAGGKETQYF

v_gene: TRBV12-3/TRBV12-4
d_gene: NA
abundance: NA
j_gene: TRBJ2-1
CDR3nt: TGTGCCAGCAGTCCCACGAGATCCGTCACCTCCTACAATGAGCAGTTCTTC
CDR3aa: CASSPTRSVTSYNEQFF

v_gene: TRBV5-4
d_gene: NA
abundance: NA
j_gene: TRBJ1-1
CDR3nt: TGTGCCAGCAGCCCCGTTGGCTCAGGGAACACTGAAGCTTTCTTT
CDR3aa: CASSPVGSGNTEAFF

v_gene: TRBV5-1
d_gene: TRBD2
abundance: many
j_gene: TRBJ2-7
CDR3nt: TGCGCCAGCAGCTTGGCGCTAGCGGGAGAGCAGTACTTC
CDR3aa: CASSLALAGEQYF

v_gene: TRBV28
d_gene: TRBD1
abundance: many
j_gene: TRBJ2-7
CDR3nt: TGTGCCAGCAGTTTACACCGGGACAGCTACGAGCAGTACTTC
CDR3aa: CASSLHRDSYEQYF

v_gene: TRBV6-5
d_gene: NA
abundance: many
j_gene: TRBJ2-2
CDR3nt: TGTGCCAGCAGTTATTACGGGGAGCTGTTTTTT
CDR3aa: CASSYYGELFF

v_gene: TRBV11-3
d_gene: TRBD1
abundance: NA
j_gene: TRBJ1-5
CDR3nt: TGTGCCAGCACTGGACGGACAGGGCGGAATCAGCCCCAGCATTTT
CDR3aa: CASTGRTGRNQPQHF

v_gene: TRBV6-6
d_gene: NA
abundance: NA
j_gene: TRBJ1-4
CDR3nt: TGTGCCCGCCGTTGGCCCGCAACTAATGAAAAACTGTTTTTT
CDR3aa: CARRWPATNEKLFF